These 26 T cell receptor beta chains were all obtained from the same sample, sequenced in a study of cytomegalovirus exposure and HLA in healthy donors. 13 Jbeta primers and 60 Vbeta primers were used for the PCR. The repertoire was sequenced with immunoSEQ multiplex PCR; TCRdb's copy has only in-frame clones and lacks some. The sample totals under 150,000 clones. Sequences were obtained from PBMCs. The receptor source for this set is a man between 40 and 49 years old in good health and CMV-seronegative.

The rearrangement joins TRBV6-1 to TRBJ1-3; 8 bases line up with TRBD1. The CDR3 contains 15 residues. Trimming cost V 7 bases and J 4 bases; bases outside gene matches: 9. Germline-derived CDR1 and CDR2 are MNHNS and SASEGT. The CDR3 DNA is TGTGCCAGCACCCCTACAGGGGGAAGCGGAAACACCATATATTTT. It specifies CASTPTGGSGNTIYF.

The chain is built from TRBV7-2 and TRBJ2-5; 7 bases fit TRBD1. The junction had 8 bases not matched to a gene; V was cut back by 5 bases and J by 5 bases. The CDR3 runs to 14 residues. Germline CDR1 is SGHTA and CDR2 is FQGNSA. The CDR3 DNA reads TGTGCCAGCAGCAGGGGGCTAGCTTATGAGACCCAGTACTTC. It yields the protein CASSRGLAYETQYF.

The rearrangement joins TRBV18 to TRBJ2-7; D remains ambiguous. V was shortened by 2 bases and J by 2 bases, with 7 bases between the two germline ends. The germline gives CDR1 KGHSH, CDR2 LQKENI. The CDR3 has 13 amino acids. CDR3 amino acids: CASSPAGAYEQYF. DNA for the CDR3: TGTGCCAGCTCACCAGCCGGAGCCTACGAGCAGTACTTC.

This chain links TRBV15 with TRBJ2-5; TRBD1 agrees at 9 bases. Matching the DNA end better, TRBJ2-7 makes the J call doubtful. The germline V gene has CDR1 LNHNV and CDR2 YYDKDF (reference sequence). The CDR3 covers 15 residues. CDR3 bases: TGTGCCACCAGCACGGGACAGGGCGTCATCTACGAGCAGTACTTC. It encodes CATSTGQGVIYEQYF.

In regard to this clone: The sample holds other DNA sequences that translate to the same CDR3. In nucleotides, the CDR3 is TGTGCCAGCAGCTTGGACAGTTTGAACACTGAAGCTTTCTTT. It specifies CASSLDSLNTEAFF. The chain carries TRBV5-4 and TRBJ1-1; D gene ambiguous. The CDR3 spans 14 residues. V lost 0 bases and J lost 0, with 6 bases in between. Germline V gene data show CDR1 as SGHNT and CDR2 as YYREEE (reference sequence).

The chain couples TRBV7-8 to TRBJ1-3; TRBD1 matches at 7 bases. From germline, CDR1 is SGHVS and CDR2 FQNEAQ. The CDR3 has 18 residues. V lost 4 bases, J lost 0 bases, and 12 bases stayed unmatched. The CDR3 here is CASSSSDRAKSSGNTIYF. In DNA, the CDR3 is TGTGCCAGCAGCTCCAGTGACAGGGCCAAGAGCTCTGGAAACACCATATATTTT.

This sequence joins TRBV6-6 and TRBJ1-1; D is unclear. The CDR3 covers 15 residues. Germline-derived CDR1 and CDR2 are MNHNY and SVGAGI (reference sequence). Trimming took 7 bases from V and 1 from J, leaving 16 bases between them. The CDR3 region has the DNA TGTGCCAGCATGAGTCATACGGGTCAGAACACTGAAGCTTTCTTT. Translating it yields CASMSHTGQNTEAFF.

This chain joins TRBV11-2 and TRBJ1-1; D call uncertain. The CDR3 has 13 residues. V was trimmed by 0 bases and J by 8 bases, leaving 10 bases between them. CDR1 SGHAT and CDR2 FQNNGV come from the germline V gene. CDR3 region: CASSLERELEAFF. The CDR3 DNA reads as TGTGCCAGCAGCTTAGAACGGGAGCTCGAAGCTTTCTTT.

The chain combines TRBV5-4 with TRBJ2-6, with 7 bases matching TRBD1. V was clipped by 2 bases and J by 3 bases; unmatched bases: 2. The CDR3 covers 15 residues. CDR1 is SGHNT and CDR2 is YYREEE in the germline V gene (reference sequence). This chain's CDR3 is CASSLQGIGANVLTF. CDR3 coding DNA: TGTGCCAGCAGCTTACAGGGGATTGGGGCCAACGTCCTGACTTTC.

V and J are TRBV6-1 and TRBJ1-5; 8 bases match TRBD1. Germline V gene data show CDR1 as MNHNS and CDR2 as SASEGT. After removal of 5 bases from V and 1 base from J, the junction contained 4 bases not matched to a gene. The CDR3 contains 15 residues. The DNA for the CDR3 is TGTGCCAGCAGTACAGGGGGTCAAAGCAATCAGCCCCAGCATTTT. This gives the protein CASSTGGQSNQPQHF.

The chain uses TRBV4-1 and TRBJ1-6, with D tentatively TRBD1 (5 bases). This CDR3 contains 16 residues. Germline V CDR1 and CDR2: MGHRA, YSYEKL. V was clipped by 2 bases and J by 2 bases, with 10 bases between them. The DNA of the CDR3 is TGCGCCAGCAGCCAACCCCAGGGTACCTATAATTCACCCCTCCACTTT. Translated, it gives CASSQPQGTYNSPLHF.

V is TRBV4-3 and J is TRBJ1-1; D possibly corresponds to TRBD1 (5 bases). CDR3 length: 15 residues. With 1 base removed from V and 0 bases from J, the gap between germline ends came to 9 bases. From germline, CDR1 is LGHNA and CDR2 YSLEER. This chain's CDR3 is CASSQGLTVNTEAFF. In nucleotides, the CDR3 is TGCGCCAGCAGCCAAGGCCTGACAGTGAACACTGAAGCTTTCTTT.

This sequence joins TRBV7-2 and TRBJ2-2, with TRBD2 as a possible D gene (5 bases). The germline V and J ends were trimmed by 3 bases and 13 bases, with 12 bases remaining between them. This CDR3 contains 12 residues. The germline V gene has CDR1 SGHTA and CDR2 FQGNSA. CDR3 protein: CASSFEEGRLFF. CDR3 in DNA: TGTGCCAGCAGCTTCGAAGAGGGAAGGCTGTTTTTT. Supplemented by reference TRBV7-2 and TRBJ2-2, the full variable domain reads GAGVSQSPSNKVTEKGKDVELRCDPISGHTALYWYRQSLGQGLEFLIYFQGNSAPDKSGLPSDRFSAERTGGSVSTLTIQRTQQEDSAVYLCASSFEEGRLFFGEGSRLTVL.

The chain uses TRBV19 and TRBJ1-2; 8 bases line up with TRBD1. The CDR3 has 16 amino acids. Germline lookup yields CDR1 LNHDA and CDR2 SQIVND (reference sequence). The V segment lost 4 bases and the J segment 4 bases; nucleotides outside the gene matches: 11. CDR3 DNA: TGTGCCAGTAGTAACCCCCCGCAGGGGGCGAGCTATGGCTACACCTTC. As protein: CASSNPPQGASYGYTF.

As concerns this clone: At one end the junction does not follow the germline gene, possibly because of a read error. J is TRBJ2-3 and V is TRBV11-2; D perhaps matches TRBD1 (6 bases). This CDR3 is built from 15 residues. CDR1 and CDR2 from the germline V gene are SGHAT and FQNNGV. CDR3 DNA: TGTGCCAGCAGTTTAGACGGACAGAGCACAGATACGCAGTATTTT. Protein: CASSLDGQSTDTQYF.

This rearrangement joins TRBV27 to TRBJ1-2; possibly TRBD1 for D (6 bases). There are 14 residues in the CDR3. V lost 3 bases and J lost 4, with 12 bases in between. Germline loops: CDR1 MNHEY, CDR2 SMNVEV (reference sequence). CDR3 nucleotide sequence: TGTGCCAGCAGTTTGTCCAGGGGACCCTATGGCTACACCTTC. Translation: CASSLSRGPYGYTF.

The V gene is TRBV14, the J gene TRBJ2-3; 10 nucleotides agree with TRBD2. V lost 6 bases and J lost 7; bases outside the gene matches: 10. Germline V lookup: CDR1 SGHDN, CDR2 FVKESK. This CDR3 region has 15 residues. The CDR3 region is CASSGLADFSNTQYF. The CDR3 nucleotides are TGTGCCAGCAGTGGACTAGCGGATTTCTCAAATACGCAGTATTTT. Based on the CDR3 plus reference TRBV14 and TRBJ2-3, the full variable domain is EAGVTQFPSHSVIEKGQTVTLRCDPISGHDNLYWYRRVMGKEIKFLLHFVKESKQDESGMPNNRFLAERTGGTYSTLKVQPAELEDSGVYFCASSGLADFSNTQYFGPGTRLTVL.

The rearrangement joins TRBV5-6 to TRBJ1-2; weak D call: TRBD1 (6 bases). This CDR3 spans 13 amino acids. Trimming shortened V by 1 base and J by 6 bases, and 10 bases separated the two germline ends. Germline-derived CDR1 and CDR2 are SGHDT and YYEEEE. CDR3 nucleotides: TGTGCCAGCAGCTTGAACAGGGCGGATGGCTACACCTTC. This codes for CASSLNRADGYTF.

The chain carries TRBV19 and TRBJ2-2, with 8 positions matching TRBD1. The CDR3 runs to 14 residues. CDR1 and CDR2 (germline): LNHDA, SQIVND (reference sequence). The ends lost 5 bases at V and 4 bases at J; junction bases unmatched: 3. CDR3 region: CASSSRGLTGELFF. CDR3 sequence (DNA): TGTGCCAGTAGTTCCAGGGGGCTCACCGGGGAGCTGTTTTTT.

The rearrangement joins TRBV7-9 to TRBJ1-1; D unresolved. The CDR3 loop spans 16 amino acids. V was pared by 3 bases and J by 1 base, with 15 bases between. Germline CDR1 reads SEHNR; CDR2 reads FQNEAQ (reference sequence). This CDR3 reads CASSFVGGRTNTEAFF. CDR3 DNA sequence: TGTGCCAGCAGCTTCGTTGGCGGGCGTACGAACACTGAAGCTTTCTTT.

CDR3 bases: TGTGCCAGCAGCTTTGGACTAGCGGGGGGGCCGGGTTACAATGAGCAGTTCTTC. Amino acids: CASSFGLAGGPGYNEQFF. This rearrangement joins TRBV5-4 to TRBJ2-1, with 15 bases fitting TRBD2. This CDR3 is built from 18 residues. Germline-derived CDR1 and CDR2 are SGHNT and YYREEE (reference sequence). V lost 2 bases and J lost 4; bases outside the gene matches: 7.

CDR3 protein: CASNTGTGFYNEQFF. DNA for the CDR3: TGTGCCAGCAATACCGGGACAGGGTTCTACAATGAGCAGTTCTTC. The chain carries TRBV6-5 and TRBJ2-1, with TRBD1 matching over 9 bases. The germline V gene has CDR1 MNHEY and CDR2 SVGAGI. CDR3 size: 15 residues. The ends lost 7 bases at V and 3 bases at J; junction bases unmatched: 7.

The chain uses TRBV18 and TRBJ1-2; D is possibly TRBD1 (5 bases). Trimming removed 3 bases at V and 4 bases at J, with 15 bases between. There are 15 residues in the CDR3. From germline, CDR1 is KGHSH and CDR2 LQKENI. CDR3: CASSPSRGFGYGYTF. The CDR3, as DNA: TGTGCCAGCTCACCGTCTCGGGGGTTCGGCTATGGCTACACCTTC.

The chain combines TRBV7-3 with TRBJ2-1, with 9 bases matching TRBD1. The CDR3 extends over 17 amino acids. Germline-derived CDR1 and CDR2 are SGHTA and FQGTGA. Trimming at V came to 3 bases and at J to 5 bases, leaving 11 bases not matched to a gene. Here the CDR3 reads CASSFALGQGSDNEQFF. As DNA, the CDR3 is TGTGCCAGCAGCTTTGCCCTCGGACAGGGGTCAGACAATGAGCAGTTCTTC.

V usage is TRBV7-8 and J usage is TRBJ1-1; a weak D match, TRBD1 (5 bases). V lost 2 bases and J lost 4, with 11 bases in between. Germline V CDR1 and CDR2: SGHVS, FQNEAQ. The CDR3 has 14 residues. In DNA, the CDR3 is TGTGCCAGCAGCTTAATGGGGGGTACCACTGAAGCTTTCTTT. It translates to CASSLMGGTTEAFF.

CDR3 sequence: CASSYQGHQNTEAFF. CDR3 DNA sequence: TGTGCCAGCAGCTACCAGGGACACCAGAACACTGAAGCTTTCTTT. This sequence joins TRBV5-8 and TRBJ1-1; maybe TRBD1 (6 bases). Looked up from germline, CDR1 is SGHTS and CDR2 is YDEGEE. The CDR3 contains 15 residues. V lost 3 bases, J lost 1 base, and 13 bases lay in between.